This T cell receptor beta chain was recovered during a study of shared clonotypes between healthy human individuals (dated by TCRdb to the early 2020s). Some background on the complete study: The cohort comprised a couple of women and a few men aged 18 to 49 years. Per donor, three plates each were used for CD4 naive and CD4 memory, two for CD8 naive, and one for CD8 memory. The study deeply sequenced blood TCR repertoires of about 5 healthy adults to estimate repertoire size and the extent of clonotype sharing between individuals. To increase sequencing depth and limit assay-specific biases, TCR repertoire library preparation and sequencing were carried out by different laboratories using diverse techniques. Each donor's leukapheresis produced roughly between roughly 0.85 and 10 billion PBMCs. Points the paper makes about the study in general: Naive subsets generally had larger estimated clonotype richness than memory subsets did. Sampling was restricted to blood, and TCR repertoires in tissues likely differ from the TCR repertoires found in blood. Pairwise subsampling indicated that sequencing depth was expected to affect the degree of clonotype sharing among donors. Even with the large sequencing depth, rarefaction of the sorted-subset datasets indicated that sequencing was incomplete. Roughly 5% of naive CD4, 3% to 3.5% of naive CD8, around 2.3% of memory CD4, and roughly 0.4% of memory CD8 clonotypes were shared across several donors. Because the study included a small number of donors, the genetic and exposure-history diversity represented was limited. Compared with non-shared clonotypes, clonotypes shared by all four sorted-subset donors had higher generation probabilities.

The cysteine opens and the phenylalanine closes a CDR3 of 13 amino acids. Solely the CDR3 DNA is kept, with 39 bases framed from the first base. V ends up 6 bases short and J 9 bases short, with an unmatched junction base count of 5. Reading the germline V gene gives CDR1 ENHRY and CDR2 SYGVKD. Details on this clone: Which antigen it targets is not known. No base-level quality is on record; no much larger clone is a single base apart.

Using the deep immunoSEQ assay, TCR CDR3 regions were amplified from genomic DNA by multiplex PCR. Genomic DNA extracted from each cell subset was distributed evenly over all wells of several immunoSEQ 96-well plates, and each plate served as one replicate. For sorted subsets, about 200 ng genomic DNA, equal to some 28,000 T cell genomes, was loaded into each replicate PCR. Purified libraries were measured with a Qubit 3.0 fluorometer, size-checked on a Bioanalyzer 2100, and measured again with the KAPA Library Quantification kit. Every immunoSEQ 96-well plate was sequenced on a separate single-read 150-cycle Illumina NextSeq 550 flow cell. On the authors' methods: The immunoSEQ output contained only junctional sequences without quality scores, so filtering could not match that applied to full-length reads. Sequences were annotated with PyIR, a Python wrapper for IgBLAST v1.9, using IMGT germline references to assign V/J genes and CDR3. Any read was removed if the V/J assignment was weak (E-value above 1e-6), the CDR3 was missing, or the read contained stop codons, out-of-frame junctions, or ambiguous translated residues. A V3J clonotype was defined by an identical inferred V gene, J gene, and CDR3 amino acid sequence. Percentage overlap between repertoires was computed as shared unique clonotypes divided by the size of the smaller repertoire. Three approaches were used to assess repertoire richness: RTK rarefaction, the Chao1 estimator, and Recon v2.1 estimates of unobserved clonotypes. OLGA was used to compute generation probabilities for all TCRbeta clonotypes that the gDNA method yielded from four donors. The table comes from immuneACCESS by way of TCRdb, which keeps in-frame sequences with V and J called. Part of the clones is missing from these tables; in studies checked, under half for an unresolved V gene and the rest for unknown reasons. The V and J calls and clone size are taken from that table; D and trimming were inferred from the DNA. The sample table lists about a million clones, 60% to 80% of them with a count of one. Of the sample, roughly 0.82% is held by the ten largest clones.

The donors were healthy, HIV-negative adults who had no recently reported acute infections or vaccinations. All donors were Caucasian adults living in Nashville, Tennessee, USA. CD4+ T cells were enriched through magnetic negative selection, after which naive cells were positively selected on CD45RA and the remaining negative fraction served as the memory subset. Blood was obtained by leukapheresis, after which PBMCs were separated by Ficoll-Histopaque density gradient centrifugation and cryopreserved in liquid nitrogen vapor phase. Analytical flow cytometry was used to check the purity and quantity of each magnetically sorted T cell population. From each sorted fraction, genomic DNA was isolated and quantified by UV absorbance on a Nanodrop 2000c.

Sample: memory CD4+ T cells from PBMCs. The sample's cell subset or site label, in plain terms: CD45RA-negative fraction. This sequence was found in a man in his late teens or twenties in good health. Some clones in this sample may be carry-over from other donors' samples. The chain joins TRBV10-3 to TRBJ1-6, with 7 junctional bases fitting TRBD1. The CDR3 reads CAIRRDSGSPLHF. Read as DNA, the sequence is TGTGCCATCAGGAGGGACAGCGGTTCACCCCTCCACTTT.